The 18 T cell receptor beta chains given below trace back to one sample, sequenced in a study of tumour-infiltrating T cells in Burkitt lymphoma. TCRdb's copy holds only in-frame clones and misses some; the assay was immunoSEQ multiplex PCR. The sample contains approximately 46,000 clones, approximately 31% of which appear only once. The sample taken for sequencing was tumor tissue. The receptors here all came from a human donor with Burkitt lymphoma.

With respect to this clone: Compared with germline, one end of the junction differs, possibly owing to a read error. CDR3: CASSVQGIEELFF. The DNA for the CDR3 is TGTGCCAGTAGTGTACAGGGAATTGAAGAACTGTTTTTT. The chain carries TRBV19 and TRBJ1-4, with D maybe TRBD1 (6 bases). Germline V gives CDR1 LNHDA, CDR2 SQIVND (reference sequence). The CDR3 length is 13 residues.

This clone was observed a handful of times. The V gene is TRBV2, the J gene TRBJ1-4, with D possibly TRBD1 on 5 matching bases. The CDR3 is 15 residues long. The germline CDR1 and CDR2 sequences are SNHLY and FYNNEI. V was clipped by 5 bases and J by 4 bases, with 14 bases between them. Here the CDR3 DNA reads TGTGCCAGCAGTATTAACATGGGGGTTAATGAAAAACTGTTTTTT. This codes for CASSINMGVNEKLFF.

This clone appeared a single time. The CDR3 DNA sequence: TGCGCCAGCAGCCAAGCGTTTTCCCCGGGACACGATAACTATGGCTACACCTTC. It yields the protein CASSQAFSPGHDNYGYTF. The V gene is TRBV4-3, the J gene TRBJ1-2, with D perhaps TRBD1 (6 bases). The CDR3 runs to 18 residues. The germline V gene has CDR1 LGHNA and CDR2 YSLEER. The V and J ends lost 1 base and 1 base respectively, with 19 bases between them.

CDR3 bases: TGTGCCAGTAGTATATGGTCGGGGGGCCCCCCGGACACCGGGGAGCTGTTTTTT. This gives the protein CASSIWSGGPPDTGELFF. The chain has TRBV19 and TRBJ2-2; tentative D call: TRBD2 (7 bases). CDR1 LNHDA and CDR2 SQIVND come from the germline V gene (reference sequence). This CDR3 is built from 18 residues. Trimming removed 2 bases from V and 3 bases from J, with 19 bases in between.

The gene calls are TRBV9 and TRBJ1-3, with D possibly TRBD1 on 6 matching bases. The V gene's germline CDR1 is SGDLS and CDR2 YYNGEE. This CDR3 contains 16 residues. V was trimmed by 0 bases and J by 0 bases, leaving 10 bases between them. CDR3 nucleotide sequence: TGTGCCAGCAGCGTAGTCCCGGGACACTCTGGAAACACCATATATTTT. Encoded protein: CASSVVPGHSGNTIYF. Full variable domain (outside the CDR3, taken from reference TRBV9 and TRBJ1-3): DSGVTQTPKHLITATGQRVTLRCSPRSGDLSVYWYQQSLDQGLQFLIQYYNGEERAKGNILERFSAQQFPDLHSELNLSSLELGDSALYFCASSVVPGHSGNTIYFGEGSWLTVV.

This chain links TRBV19 with TRBJ2-1; no definite D call. The germline CDR1 and CDR2 sequences are LNHDA and SQIVND (reference sequence). Trimming left V 4 bases short and J 0 bases short, with 4 bases between. The CDR3 is made up of 13 amino acids. DNA of the CDR3: TGTGCCAGTAGTAATCCCTCCTACAATGAGCAGTTCTTC. Residues: CASSNPSYNEQFF.

This clone has just one count. The chain uses TRBV7-2 and TRBJ2-3; TRBD1 might be the D (7 bases). The V end lost 3 bases, the J end lost 6 bases, and 16 bases lay between the germline ends. From germline, CDR1 is SGHTA and CDR2 FQGNSA. The CDR3 sequence is 15 residues long. This chain's CDR3 is CASSLMPGGYDTQYF. In DNA, the CDR3 is TGTGCCAGCAGCTTGATGCCAGGGGGGTATGATACGCAGTATTTT.

This clone was detected a few times. The chain couples TRBV7-6 to TRBJ2-5, with 11 bases identical to TRBD2. This CDR3 has 16 residues. J gave up 4 bases and V 2 bases, and 6 bases lay outside the gene matches. Germline V CDR1 and CDR2: SGHVS, FNYEAQ. The CDR3 bases are TGTGCCAGCAGCTTAATAGCGGGGGGGAGTGGAGAGACCCAGTACTTC. Its protein is CASSLIAGGSGETQYF.

The V call is TRBV28, the J call TRBJ1-6; weak D call: TRBD1 (6 bases). The CDR3 covers 16 residues. V lost 5 bases and J lost 7, with 18 bases in between. Germline V gives CDR1 MDHEN, CDR2 SYDVKM. The chain's CDR3 is CASSPKRQGSNSPLHF. For the CDR3, the DNA is TGTGCCAGCAGTCCCAAGAGGCAGGGGTCAAATTCACCCCTCCACTTT.

This clone was recorded a few times. This chain uses TRBV5-1 with TRBJ2-2, with TRBD2 matching 11 bases. The J segment lost 0 bases and the V segment lost 2 bases, leaving 3 bases of the junction unmatched. CDR3 length: 17 amino acids. Germline-derived CDR1 and CDR2 are SGHRS and YFSETQ. CDR3 DNA sequence: TGCGCCAGCAGCTTCGTGACTAGCGGGACGAACACCGGGGAGCTGTTTTTT. Translating it yields CASSFVTSGTNTGELFF.

The V call is TRBV5-1, the J call TRBJ2-1, with 8 nucleotides matching TRBD1. The germline V gene encodes CDR1 SGHRS and CDR2 YFSETQ. The CDR3 sequence is 13 residues long. Trimming took 7 bases from V and 7 from J; bases not matched to a gene: 7. CDR3 amino acids: CASGNTGGNEQFF. As DNA, the CDR3 is TGCGCCAGCGGAAATACAGGGGGTAATGAGCAGTTCTTC.

V and J are TRBV19 and TRBJ1-2; D possibly corresponds to TRBD1 (5 bases). This CDR3 comprises 13 residues. The V end was cut by 5 bases, the J end by 3 bases, with 10 bases between. Germline CDR1 reads LNHDA; CDR2 reads SQIVND (reference sequence). CDR3 nucleotides: TGTGCCAGTAGTTTACAGGCTTACTATGGCTACACCTTC. Its protein is CASSLQAYYGYTF.

The chain couples TRBV9 to TRBJ1-1, with 7 bases fitting TRBD1. The CDR3 runs 15 residues. The V and J ends lost 3 bases and 0 bases, in that order; junction bases with no gene match: 5. Looked up from germline, CDR1 is SGDLS and CDR2 is YYNGEE. The CDR3 loop is CASSAHRGLNTEAFF. CDR3 nucleotides: TGTGCCAGCAGCGCCCACAGGGGATTGAACACTGAAGCTTTCTTT.

This clone was seen only a few times. The chain is built from TRBV7-2 and TRBJ1-3, with no clear D. Looked up from germline, CDR1 is SGHTA and CDR2 is FQGNSA. CDR3 size: 14 residues. Deletions cut 6 bases from V and 4 bases from J, with 13 bases between. The CDR3 sequence: CASRNSNVGNTIYF. The CDR3 DNA is TGTGCCAGCAGAAATAGTAACGTAGGAAACACCATATATTTT.

This clone was seen a few times. The V call is TRBV30, the J call TRBJ2-1; D uncertain. CDR1 GTSNPN and CDR2 SVGIG come from the germline V gene (reference sequence). Trimming took off 1 base at V and 10 bases at J, with 8 bases between the two ends. The CDR3 length is 11 residues. The CDR3 here is CAWSAVREQFF. As DNA, the CDR3 is TGTGCCTGGAGTGCCGTCCGAGAGCAGTTCTTC.

This clone has a single count. The genes are TRBV18 and TRBJ1-4; D remains ambiguous. The CDR3 length is 13 residues. CDR1 KGHSH and CDR2 LQKENI come from the germline V gene. Trimming removed 3 bases from V and 6 bases from J, with 8 bases in between. The CDR3 nucleotides are TGTGCCAGCTCACCGGACCGGGATGAAAAACTGTTTTTT. Translating it yields CASSPDRDEKLFF.

The rearrangement links TRBV5-6 to TRBJ2-6; either TRBD1 or TRBD2 may supply D (6 bases each). Per germline, CDR1 SGHDT and CDR2 YYEEEE. There are 16 residues in the CDR3. The germline V and J ends were trimmed by 4 bases and 4 bases, with 15 bases remaining between them. The CDR3 sequence: CASSIIRGAGANVLTF. CDR3 in DNA: TGTGCCAGCAGCATAATAAGGGGGGCCGGGGCCAACGTCCTGACTTTC.

This clone has a handful of counts. This sequence joins TRBV13 and TRBJ2-7, with 8 nucleotides matching TRBD1. Looked up from germline, CDR1 is PRHDT and CDR2 is FYEKMQ (reference sequence). This CDR3 comprises 14 residues. V lost 5 bases to trimming and J lost 0 bases; unmatched junction nucleotides: 3. Here the CDR3 reads CASSRTGNSYEQYF. The CDR3 coding sequence is TGTGCCAGCAGCCGGACAGGGAACTCCTACGAGCAGTACTTC.